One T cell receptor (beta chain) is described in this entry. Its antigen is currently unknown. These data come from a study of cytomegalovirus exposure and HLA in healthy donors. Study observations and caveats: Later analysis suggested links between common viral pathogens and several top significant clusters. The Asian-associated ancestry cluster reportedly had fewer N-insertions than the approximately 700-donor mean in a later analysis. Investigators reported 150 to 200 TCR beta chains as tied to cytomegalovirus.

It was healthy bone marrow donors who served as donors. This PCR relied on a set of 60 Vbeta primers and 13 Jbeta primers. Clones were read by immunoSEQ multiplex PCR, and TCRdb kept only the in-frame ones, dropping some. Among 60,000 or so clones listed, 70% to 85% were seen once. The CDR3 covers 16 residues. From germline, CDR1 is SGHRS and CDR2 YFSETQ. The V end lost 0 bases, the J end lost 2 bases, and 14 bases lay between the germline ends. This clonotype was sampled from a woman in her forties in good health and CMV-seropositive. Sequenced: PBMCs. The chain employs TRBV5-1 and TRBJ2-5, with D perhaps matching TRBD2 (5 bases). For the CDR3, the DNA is TGCGCCAGCAGCTTGGGTCGGGGTCCTGTGCAAGAGACCCAGTACTTC. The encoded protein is CASSLGRGPVQETQYF.